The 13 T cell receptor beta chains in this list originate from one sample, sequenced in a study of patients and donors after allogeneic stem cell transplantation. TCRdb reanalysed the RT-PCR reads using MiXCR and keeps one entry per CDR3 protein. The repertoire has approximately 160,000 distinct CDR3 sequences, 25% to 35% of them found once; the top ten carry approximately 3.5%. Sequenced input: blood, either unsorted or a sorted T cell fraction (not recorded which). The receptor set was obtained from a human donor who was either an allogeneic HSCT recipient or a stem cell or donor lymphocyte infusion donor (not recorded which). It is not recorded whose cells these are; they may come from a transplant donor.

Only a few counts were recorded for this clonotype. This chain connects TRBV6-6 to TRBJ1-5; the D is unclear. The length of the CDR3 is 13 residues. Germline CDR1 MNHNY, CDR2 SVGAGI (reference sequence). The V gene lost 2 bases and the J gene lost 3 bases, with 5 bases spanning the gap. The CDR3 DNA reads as TGTGCCAGCAGTTACGGGGACAATCAGCCCCAGCATTTT. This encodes CASSYGDNQPQHF.

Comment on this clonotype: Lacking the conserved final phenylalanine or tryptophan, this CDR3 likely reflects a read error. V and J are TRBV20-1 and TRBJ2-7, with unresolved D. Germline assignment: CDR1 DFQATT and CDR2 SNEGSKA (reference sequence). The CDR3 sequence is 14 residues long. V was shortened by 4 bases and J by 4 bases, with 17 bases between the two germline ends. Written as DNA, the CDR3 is TGCAGTGCTAAGAGACCCCTAGGAGTTTACGAGCAGTACTAC. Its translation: CSAKRPLGVYEQYY.

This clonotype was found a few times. In DNA form, the CDR3 reads TGCAGTGCTAGAGATCCAGGCTCCATGAACACTGAAGCTTTCTTT. Translating gives CSARDPGSMNTEAFF. This chain joins TRBV20-1 and TRBJ1-1; D is unclear. Germline CDR1 is DFQATT and CDR2 is SNEGSKA (reference sequence). This CDR3 is built from 15 residues. The V end lost 0 bases, the J end lost 0 bases, and 11 bases lay between the germline ends.

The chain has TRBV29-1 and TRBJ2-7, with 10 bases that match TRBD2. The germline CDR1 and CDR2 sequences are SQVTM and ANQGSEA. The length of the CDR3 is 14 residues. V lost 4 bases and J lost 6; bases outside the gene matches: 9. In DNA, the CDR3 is TGCAGCGTTGGGGGACTAGCGCAGACGGGCGAGCAGTACTTC. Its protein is CSVGGLAQTGEQYF.

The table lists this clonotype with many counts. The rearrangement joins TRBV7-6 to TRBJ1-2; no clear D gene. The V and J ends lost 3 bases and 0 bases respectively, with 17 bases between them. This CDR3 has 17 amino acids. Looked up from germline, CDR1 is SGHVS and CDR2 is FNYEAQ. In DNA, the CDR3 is TGTGCCAGCAGCTTGCTGCAGCCACCCACAGCTAACTATGGCTACACCTTC. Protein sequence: CASSLLQPPTANYGYTF.

CDR3 loop: CASVGRSSGRNEQFF. As DNA, the CDR3 is TGTGCCAGCGTCGGGCGTAGTAGCGGGAGAAATGAGCAGTTCTTC. The chain uses TRBV12-3 or TRBV12-4 and TRBJ2-1; TRBD2 aligns across 9 bases. Unmatched junction bases numbered 12, after V lost 8 bases and J lost 7 bases. The CDR3 runs 15 residues.

The CDR3: CSGTGGQSYEQYF. The CDR3 coding sequence is TGCAGTGGAACAGGGGGCCAGTCCTACGAGCAGTACTTC. The V call is TRBV20-1, the J call TRBJ2-7; 9 bases are a match to TRBD1. This CDR3 spans 13 amino acids. The germline V gene encodes CDR1 DFQATT and CDR2 SNEGSKA (reference sequence). V lost 7 bases, J lost 1 base, and 5 bases stayed unmatched.

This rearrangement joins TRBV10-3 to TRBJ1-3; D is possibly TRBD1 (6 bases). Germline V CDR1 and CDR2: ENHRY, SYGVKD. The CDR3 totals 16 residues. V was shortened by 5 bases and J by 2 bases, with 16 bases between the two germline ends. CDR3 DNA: TGTGCCATCAGTCGCTCTTCTTCAGGGGCTGGAAACACCATATATTTT. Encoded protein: CAISRSSSGAGNTIYF.

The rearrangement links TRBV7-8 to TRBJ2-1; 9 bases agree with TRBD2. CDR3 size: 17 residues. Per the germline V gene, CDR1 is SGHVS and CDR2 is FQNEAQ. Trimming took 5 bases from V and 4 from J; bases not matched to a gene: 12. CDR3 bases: TGTGCCAGCAGCCTAGGGTGGCGGGAGGGTAAATACAATGAGCAGTTCTTC. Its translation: CASSLGWREGKYNEQFF.

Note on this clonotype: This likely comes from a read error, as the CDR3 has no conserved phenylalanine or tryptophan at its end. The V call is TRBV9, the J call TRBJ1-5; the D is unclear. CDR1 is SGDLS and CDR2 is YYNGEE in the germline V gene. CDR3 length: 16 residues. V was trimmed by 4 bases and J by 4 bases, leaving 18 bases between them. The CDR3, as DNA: TGTGCCAGCAGCAACTCCTCAGGAGCGGGGAATCAGCCCCAGCATCTT. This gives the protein CASSNSSGAGNQPQHL.

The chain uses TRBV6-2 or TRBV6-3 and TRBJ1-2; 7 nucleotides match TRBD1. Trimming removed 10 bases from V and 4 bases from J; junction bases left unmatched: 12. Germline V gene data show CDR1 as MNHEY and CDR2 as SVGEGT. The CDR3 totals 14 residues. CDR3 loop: CATRPGTESYGYTF. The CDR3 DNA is TGTGCCACCCGCCCCGGGACAGAGAGCTATGGCTACACCTTC.

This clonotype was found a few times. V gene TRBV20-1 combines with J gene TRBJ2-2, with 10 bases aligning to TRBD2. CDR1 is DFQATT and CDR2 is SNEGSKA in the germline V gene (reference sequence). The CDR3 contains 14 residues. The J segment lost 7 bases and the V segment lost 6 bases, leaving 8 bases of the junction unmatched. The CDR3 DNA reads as TGCAGTGCAGCGAGCGGGAGGGGCATCGGGGAGCTGTTTTTT. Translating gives CSAASGRGIGELFF.

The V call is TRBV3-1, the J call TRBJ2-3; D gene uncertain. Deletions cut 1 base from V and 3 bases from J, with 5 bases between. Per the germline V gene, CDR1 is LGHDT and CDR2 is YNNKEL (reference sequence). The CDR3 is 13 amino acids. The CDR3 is CASSQAWTDTQYF. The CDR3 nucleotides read TGTGCCAGCAGCCAAGCTTGGACAGATACGCAGTATTTT.